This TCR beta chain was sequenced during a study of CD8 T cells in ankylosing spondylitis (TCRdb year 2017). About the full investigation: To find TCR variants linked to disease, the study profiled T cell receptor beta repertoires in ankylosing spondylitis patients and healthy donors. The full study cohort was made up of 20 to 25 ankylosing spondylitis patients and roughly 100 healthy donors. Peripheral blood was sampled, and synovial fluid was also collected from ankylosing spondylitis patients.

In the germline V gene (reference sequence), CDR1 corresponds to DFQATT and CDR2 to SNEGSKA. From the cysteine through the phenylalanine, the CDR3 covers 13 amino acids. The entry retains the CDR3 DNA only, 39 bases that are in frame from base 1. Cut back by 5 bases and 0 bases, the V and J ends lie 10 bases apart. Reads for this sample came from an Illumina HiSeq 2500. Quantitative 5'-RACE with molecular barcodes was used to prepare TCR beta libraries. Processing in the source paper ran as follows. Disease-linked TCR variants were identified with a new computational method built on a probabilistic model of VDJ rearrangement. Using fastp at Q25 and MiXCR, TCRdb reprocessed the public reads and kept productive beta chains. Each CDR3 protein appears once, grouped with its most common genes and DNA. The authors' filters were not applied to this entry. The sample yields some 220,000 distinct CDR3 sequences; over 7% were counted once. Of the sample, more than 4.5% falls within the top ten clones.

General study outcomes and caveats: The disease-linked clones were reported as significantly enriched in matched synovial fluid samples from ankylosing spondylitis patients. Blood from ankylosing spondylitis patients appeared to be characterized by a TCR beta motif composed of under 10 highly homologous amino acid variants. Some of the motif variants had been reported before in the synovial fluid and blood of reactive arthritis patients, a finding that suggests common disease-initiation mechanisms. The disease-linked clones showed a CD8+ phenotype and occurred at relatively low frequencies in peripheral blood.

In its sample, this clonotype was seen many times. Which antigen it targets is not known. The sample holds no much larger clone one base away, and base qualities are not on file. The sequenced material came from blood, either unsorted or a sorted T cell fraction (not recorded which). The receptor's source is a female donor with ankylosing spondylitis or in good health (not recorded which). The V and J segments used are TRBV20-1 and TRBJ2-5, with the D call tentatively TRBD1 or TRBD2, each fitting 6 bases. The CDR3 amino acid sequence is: CSAGRTDQETQYF. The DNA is TGCAGTGCTGGGAGGACAGACCAAGAGACCCAGTACTTC.